The 22 T cell receptor beta chains below were found in one sample sequenced in a study of cytomegalovirus exposure and HLA in healthy donors. The study ran its PCR with 60 Vbeta and 13 Jbeta primers. Sequencing was performed with immunoSEQ multiplex PCR; in TCRdb, only in-frame clones are kept and a portion is missing. This sample carries approximately 300,000 clones, almost 85% of them seen once, and the ten largest clones take more than 1.5%. The material sequenced was PBMCs. The receptor set was obtained from a woman in her forties in good health and CMV-seropositive.

This chain links TRBV28 with TRBJ1-2, with D hard to call. Germline loops: CDR1 MDHEN, CDR2 SYDVKM. CDR3 length equals 11 residues. V was cut by 6 bases and J by 3 bases, with 5 bases left in between. The CDR3, as DNA: TGTGCCAGCAGCTTTGACTATGGCTACACCTTC. This translates into CASSFDYGYTF.

This chain links TRBV7-8 with TRBJ2-7; 7 bases fit TRBD1. Per germline, CDR1 SGHVS and CDR2 FQNEAQ. The CDR3 has 15 amino acids. V shed 1 base and J 2 bases; nucleotides not matched to a gene: 5. The DNA of the CDR3 is TGTGCCAGCAGCTTAGGGGCCCAGGGGGCCTACGAGCAGTACTTC. Protein sequence: CASSLGAQGAYEQYF.

There are a few counts of this clone. The CDR3 DNA sequence: TGTGCCAGCAGTTTAAAGGGACAGGGTATGAGTGAGCAGTTCTTC. Protein sequence: CASSLKGQGMSEQFF. The chain links TRBV27 to TRBJ2-1; 9 bases map to TRBD1. V shed 2 bases and J 9 bases; nucleotides not matched to a gene: 8. The CDR3 is 15 amino acids. Germline values: CDR1 MNHEY, CDR2 SMNVEV (reference sequence).

This clone came up once. The gene calls are TRBV30 and TRBJ2-2; D not resolved. Germline V gene lookup returns CDR1 GTSNPN and CDR2 SVGIG (reference sequence). CDR3 size: 13 residues. Trimming stripped 0 bases from V and 7 bases from J, with 9 bases between. The CDR3 sequence: CAWSVKHLGELFF. CDR3 DNA sequence: TGTGCCTGGAGTGTTAAGCACCTCGGGGAGCTGTTTTTT.

This chain uses TRBV4-2 with TRBJ2-2; 8 bases are shared with TRBD1. From germline, CDR1 is LGHNA and CDR2 YNFKEQ. With V trimmed by 1 base and J by 2 bases, 3 bases remained unmatched. This CDR3 is built from 16 residues. This CDR3 reads CASSQGQGFNTGELFF. The CDR3 DNA sequence: TGTGCCAGCAGCCAAGGACAGGGGTTCAACACCGGGGAGCTGTTTTTT.

This chain joins TRBV7-9 and TRBJ1-6, with D possibly matching TRBD1 (5 bases). This CDR3 comprises 15 residues. Germline CDR1 reads SEHNR; CDR2 reads FQNEAQ (reference sequence). V was shortened by 5 bases and J by 5 bases, with 13 bases between the two germline ends. The CDR3 spells CASSPRWGDNSPLHF. The CDR3 coding sequence is TGTGCCAGCAGCCCCCGTTGGGGGGATAATTCACCCCTCCACTTT.

The chain couples TRBV19 to TRBJ2-4; D gene ambiguous. V gave up 4 bases and J gave up 0 bases, with 19 bases separating them. The length of the CDR3 is 18 residues. CDR1 is LNHDA, CDR2 SQIVND, per germline (reference sequence). CDR3 loop: CASSTTPPLRLAKNIQYF. The DNA for the CDR3 is TGTGCCAGTAGTACCACTCCTCCGCTCCGTCTAGCCAAAAACATTCAGTACTTC.

The chain carries TRBV5-1 and TRBJ1-1, with 9 bases lining up with TRBD1. Per germline, CDR1 SGHRS and CDR2 YFSETQ. CDR3 length: 14 amino acids. V was pared by 4 bases and J by 5 bases, with 6 bases of the junction left unmatched. This CDR3 reads CASSVTGGATEAFF. The CDR3 DNA sequence: TGCGCCAGCAGCGTTACAGGGGGCGCGACTGAAGCTTTCTTT. Full variable domain (outside the CDR3, taken from reference TRBV5-1 and TRBJ1-1): KAGVTQTPRYLIKTRGQQVTLSCSPISGHRSVSWYQQTPGQGLQFLFEYFSETQRNKGNFPGRFSGRQFSNSRSEMNVSTLELGDSALYLCASSVTGGATEAFFGQGTRLTVV.

The rearrangement links TRBV19 to TRBJ1-2, with D unclear. The CDR3 is 12 residues long. V was pared by 2 bases and J by 8 bases, with 9 bases between. Germline CDR1 is LNHDA and CDR2 is SQIVND (reference sequence). The CDR3 DNA reads as TGTGCCAGTAGTATATCAGGCGGGGGCTACACCTTC. Translated, it gives CASSISGGGYTF.

The CDR3 spells CASSLVQDFYGYTF. DNA of the CDR3: TGTGCCAGCAGTTTAGTACAGGATTTCTATGGCTACACCTTC. The genes are TRBV28 and TRBJ1-2; a possible D gene is TRBD1 (5 bases). This CDR3 comprises 14 residues. Trimming removed 2 bases from V and 4 bases from J, with 11 bases in between. The germline gives CDR1 MDHEN, CDR2 SYDVKM.

This clone has just a few counts. The chain is built from TRBV10-3 and TRBJ2-1; 11 bases are a match to TRBD1. Germline V gene data show CDR1 as ENHRY and CDR2 as SYGVKD. The CDR3 has 18 residues. Trimming at V came to 10 bases and at J to 7 bases, leaving 21 bases not matched to a gene. The CDR3 DNA reads as TGTGCCACTGGACAGGGGGCGACCCCCCACACCCTCTCGAATGAGCAGTTCTTC. This encodes CATGQGATPHTLSNEQFF.

This chain uses TRBV28 with TRBJ1-2, with D possibly matching TRBD1 (5 bases). The V end was cut by 6 bases, the J end by 1 base, with 12 bases between. The CDR3 runs 14 residues. The germline V gene encodes CDR1 MDHEN and CDR2 SYDVKM. CDR3 amino acids: CASRPAGLNYGYTF. CDR3 sequence (DNA): TGTGCCAGCAGACCCGCGGGACTTAACTATGGCTACACCTTC.

CDR3 sequence: CATSRDRQSNQPQHF. In DNA, the CDR3 is TGTGCCACCAGCAGAGATCGACAGAGCAATCAGCCCCAGCATTTT. The rearrangement joins TRBV15 to TRBJ1-5; maybe TRBD1 (5 bases). V was shortened by 0 bases and J by 1 base, with 7 bases between the two germline ends. Germline V gene data show CDR1 as LNHNV and CDR2 as YYDKDF (reference sequence). This CDR3 spans 15 amino acids.

The V gene is TRBV9, the J gene TRBJ2-7, with D possibly being TRBD2 (6 bases). The CDR3 is 11 residues long. Germline V gives CDR1 SGDLS, CDR2 YYNGEE. The ends were cut back, 3 bases at V and 5 bases at J, with 6 bases in the middle. The CDR3 loop reads CASSAGDEQYF. The DNA of the CDR3 is TGTGCCAGCAGCGCGGGGGACGAGCAGTACTTC.

This chain connects TRBV7-6 to TRBJ2-2; 7 positions match TRBD2. The junction had 6 bases not matched to a gene; V was cut back by 6 bases and J by 2 bases. This CDR3 is 15 amino acids long. CDR1 is SGHVS and CDR2 is FNYEAQ in the germline V gene. CDR3 protein: CASRSSSGNTGELFF. Here the CDR3 DNA reads TGTGCCAGCAGAAGTTCTAGCGGAAACACCGGGGAGCTGTTTTTT.

The V and J genes are TRBV5-1 and TRBJ2-7, with 8 positions matching TRBD2. Germline V gene data show CDR1 as SGHRS and CDR2 as YFSETQ. The V gene end was trimmed by 0 bases and the J gene end by 7 bases; junction bases not matched to a gene: 9. The CDR3 is made up of 15 amino acids. CDR3 sequence: CASSLVQRETQEQYF. The CDR3 DNA follows: TGCGCCAGCAGCTTGGTTCAGCGGGAGACCCAAGAGCAGTACTTC.

The chain couples TRBV11-3 to TRBJ2-3; 9 bases match TRBD2. With V trimmed by 5 bases and J by 2 bases, 5 bases remained unmatched. Looked up from germline, CDR1 is SGHNT and CDR2 is YENEEA. CDR3 length: 15 residues. The DNA of the CDR3 is TGTGCCAGCAGCCTCAGCGGGGGGACCACAGATACGCAGTATTTT. Its translation is CASSLSGGTTDTQYF.

The chain carries TRBV11-3 and TRBJ2-7; TRBD1 matches at 9 bases. Unmatched junction bases numbered 8, after V lost 5 bases and J lost 6 bases. Germline V gene sequence: CDR1 SGHNT, CDR2 YENEEA. The CDR3 has 14 residues. CDR3 region: CASSVLQGAVEQYF. The DNA for the CDR3 is TGTGCCAGCAGCGTATTACAGGGGGCCGTCGAGCAGTACTTC.

The chain is built from TRBV10-3 and TRBJ2-7; TRBD2 agrees at 12 bases. Germline V CDR1 and CDR2: ENHRY, SYGVKD. CDR3 length equals 14 residues. Trimming cost V 6 bases and J 2 bases; bases outside gene matches: 2. The CDR3, as DNA: TGTGCCATCAGCTCTAGCGGGGGGGCCTACGAGCAGTACTTC. This translates into CAISSSGGAYEQYF.

This clone occurred once. The gene calls are TRBV19 and TRBJ2-1; 10 nucleotides align to TRBD2. Trimming took 3 bases from V and 9 from J; bases not matched to a gene: 8. The germline V gene encodes CDR1 LNHDA and CDR2 SQIVND (reference sequence). The CDR3 runs 15 residues. The CDR3 sequence is CASSMRLAGEFEQFF. CDR3 bases: TGTGCCAGTAGTATGCGCCTAGCGGGAGAGTTTGAGCAGTTCTTC.

This chain uses TRBV6-5 with TRBJ2-6; 9 nucleotides agree with TRBD1. V shed 5 bases and J 2 bases; nucleotides not matched to a gene: 1. The CDR3 has 15 residues. Germline CDR1 reads MNHEY; CDR2 reads SVGAGI. The CDR3 coding sequence is TGTGCCAGCAGTCGGACAGGGGCTGGGGCCAACGTCCTGACTTTC. It encodes CASSRTGAGANVLTF.

This chain uses TRBV28 with TRBJ1-1; 10 nucleotides match TRBD1. The V gene's germline CDR1 is MDHEN and CDR2 SYDVKM. Unmatched junction bases numbered 6, after V lost 6 bases and J lost 5 bases. This CDR3 comprises 14 residues. The CDR3 is CASRWTGGGTEAFF. The CDR3 DNA is TGTGCCAGCAGGTGGACAGGGGGGGGAACTGAAGCTTTCTTT.